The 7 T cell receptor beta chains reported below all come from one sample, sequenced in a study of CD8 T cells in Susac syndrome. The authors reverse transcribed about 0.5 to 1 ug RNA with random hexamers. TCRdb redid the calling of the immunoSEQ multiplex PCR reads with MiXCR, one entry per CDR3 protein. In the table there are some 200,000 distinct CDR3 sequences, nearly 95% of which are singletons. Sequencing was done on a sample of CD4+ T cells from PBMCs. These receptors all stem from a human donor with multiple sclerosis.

The CDR3: CASSLDTSQGVHPEAFF. The CDR3 DNA follows: TGCGCCAGCAGCTTGGACACCTCACAGGGAGTGCACCCTGAAGCTTTCTTT. The rearrangement links TRBV5-1 to TRBJ1-1; D possibly corresponds to TRBD1 (6 bases). The ends were cut back, 0 bases at V and 6 bases at J, with 21 bases in the middle. There are 17 residues in the CDR3. Germline V CDR1 and CDR2: SGHRS, YFSETQ.

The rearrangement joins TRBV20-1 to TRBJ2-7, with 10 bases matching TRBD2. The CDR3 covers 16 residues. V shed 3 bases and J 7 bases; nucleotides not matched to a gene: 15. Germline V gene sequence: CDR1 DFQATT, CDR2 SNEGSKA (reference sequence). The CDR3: CSASRLAGVRSWEQYF. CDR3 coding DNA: TGCAGTGCTAGTCGGCTAGCGGGAGTTCGTAGCTGGGAGCAGTACTTC.

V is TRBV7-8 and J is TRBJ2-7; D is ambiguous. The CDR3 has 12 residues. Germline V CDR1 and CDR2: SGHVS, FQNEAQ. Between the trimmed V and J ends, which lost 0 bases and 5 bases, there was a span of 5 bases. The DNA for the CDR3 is TGTGCCAGCAGCTTAGCGGGCGACGAGCAGTACTTC. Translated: CASSLAGDEQYF.

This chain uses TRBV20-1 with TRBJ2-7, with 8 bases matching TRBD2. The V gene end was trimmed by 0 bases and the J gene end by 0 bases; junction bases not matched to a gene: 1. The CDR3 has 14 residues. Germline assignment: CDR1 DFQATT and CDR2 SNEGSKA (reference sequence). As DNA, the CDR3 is TGCAGTGCTAGAGATAGCGGGAACTCCTACGAGCAGTACTTC. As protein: CSARDSGNSYEQYF.

The CDR3 spells CASSPFNNQPQHF. Here the CDR3 DNA reads TGTGCCAGCAGCCCCTTCAACAATCAGCCCCAGCATTTT. This chain joins TRBV6-5 and TRBJ1-5, with unresolved D. Germline V lookup: CDR1 MNHEY, CDR2 SVGAGI. The length of the CDR3 is 13 residues. Trimming removed 6 bases at V and 3 bases at J, with 9 bases between.

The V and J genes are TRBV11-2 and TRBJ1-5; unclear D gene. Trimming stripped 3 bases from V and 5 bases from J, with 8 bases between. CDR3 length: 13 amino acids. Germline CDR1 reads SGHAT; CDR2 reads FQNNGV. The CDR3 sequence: CASSFTADQPQHF. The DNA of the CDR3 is TGTGCCAGCAGCTTCACAGCTGATCAGCCCCAGCATTTT.

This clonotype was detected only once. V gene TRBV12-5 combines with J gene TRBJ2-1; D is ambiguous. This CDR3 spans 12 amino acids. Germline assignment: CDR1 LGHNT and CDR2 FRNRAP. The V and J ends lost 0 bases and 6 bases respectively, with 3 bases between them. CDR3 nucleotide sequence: TGTGCTAGTGGTTTGGTAACCAATGAGCAGTTCTTC. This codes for CASGLVTNEQFF.